A selection of T cell receptor beta chains follows, all from one sample in a study of cytomegalovirus exposure and HLA in healthy donors. TCRdb's table, derived via immunoSEQ multiplex PCR, lists solely in-frame clones and lacks some. The sample records about 190,000 clones, around 86% being singletons. Input material: PBMCs. These receptors all come from a woman in her forties or fifties in good health and CMV-seropositive. The CDR3 runs from the conserved cysteine through the conserved F or W. D genes are given only for firm matches. The size field is filled for only some rows; it gives once, few, many or a size class.

J gene: TRBJ1-4; V gene: TRBV18; D gene: TRBD1; clone size: .; CDR3 DNA: TGTGCCAGCTCACCGCGAGGGGGCTCTAATGAAAAACTGTTTTTT; CDR3 protein: CASSPRGGSNEKLFF
J gene: TRBJ2-7; V gene: TRBV7-8; D gene: .; clone size: .; CDR3 DNA: TGTGCCAGCAGCTCGTACGAGGCCCCCTCCTACGAGCAGTACTTC; CDR3 protein: CASSSYEAPSYEQYF
J gene: TRBJ2-1; V gene: TRBV7-8; D gene: .; clone size: .; CDR3 DNA: TGTGCCAGCAGCCTGGACAGAGACAATGAGCAGTTCTTC; CDR3 protein: CASSLDRDNEQFF
J gene: TRBJ2-7; V gene: TRBV19; D gene: .; clone size: .; CDR3 DNA: TGTGCCAGTAGTATCGCCGAGGGTTACGAGCAGTACTTC; CDR3 protein: CASSIAEGYEQYF
J gene: TRBJ2-5; V gene: TRBV2; D gene: TRBD1; clone size: .; CDR3 DNA: TGTGCCAGCAGCGGACTGACAGGGGTCCAAGAGACCCAGTACTTC; CDR3 protein: CASSGLTGVQETQYF
J gene: TRBJ1-1; V gene: TRBV7-3; D gene: TRBD1; clone size: .; CDR3 DNA: TGTGCCAGCAGCCGACAGGGCGGGACTGAAGCTTTCTTT; CDR3 protein: CASSRQGGTEAFF
J gene: TRBJ1-5; V gene: TRBV19; D gene: .; clone size: .; CDR3 DNA: TGTGCCAGTAGTCCCCAGGGGAATAGGCAGCCCCAGCATTTT; CDR3 protein: CASSPQGNRQPQHF
J gene: TRBJ1-1; V gene: TRBV10-1; D gene: .; clone size: .; CDR3 DNA: TGCGCCAGCAGCAAGGGAGCAGCGTCGATGAACACTGAAGCTTTCTTT; CDR3 protein: CASSKGAASMNTEAFF
J gene: TRBJ1-5; V gene: TRBV5-5; D gene: TRBD1; clone size: .; CDR3 DNA: TGTGCCAGCAGCGCCAAGACAGGGAGCAATCAGCCCCAGCATTTT; CDR3 protein: CASSAKTGSNQPQHF
J gene: TRBJ2-2; V gene: TRBV6-6; D gene: TRBD1; clone size: .; CDR3 DNA: TGTGCCAGCAACGACAGGGGGCCTGGCGGGGAGCTGTTTTTT; CDR3 protein: CASNDRGPGGELFF
J gene: TRBJ2-7; V gene: TRBV9; D gene: TRBD2; clone size: .; CDR3 DNA: TGTGCCAGTAACAGCGGGGGGGAGGATGAGCAGTACTTC; CDR3 protein: CASNSGGEDEQYF
J gene: TRBJ1-2; V gene: TRBV2; D gene: TRBD1; clone size: .; CDR3 DNA: TGTGCCAGCAGTTCCCCGGGACAGCCTCAACTTAACTATGGCTACACCTTC; CDR3 protein: CASSSPGQPQLNYGYTF
J gene: TRBJ2-7; V gene: TRBV2; D gene: .; clone size: once; CDR3 DNA: TGTGCCAGCAGGGGCTCGTCGTACGAGCAGTACTTC; CDR3 protein: CASRGSSYEQYF
J gene: TRBJ2-5; V gene: TRBV7-3; D gene: .; clone size: .; CDR3 DNA: TGTGCCAGCAGCCTTACAGTAGGAGGGTTGGAGACCCAGTACTTC; CDR3 protein: CASSLTVGGLETQYF
J gene: TRBJ1-2; V gene: TRBV6-5; D gene: .; clone size: .; CDR3 DNA: TGTGCCAGCAGTTACTGGACGGGAGGCCAAGGAGATGGCTACACCTTC; CDR3 protein: CASSYWTGGQGDGYTF
J gene: TRBJ2-7; V gene: TRBV19; D gene: .; clone size: .; CDR3 DNA: TGTGCCAGTAGCGCTATCATTTCCTACGAGCAGTACTTC; CDR3 protein: CASSAIISYEQYF
J gene: TRBJ2-2; V gene: TRBV9; D gene: .; clone size: .; CDR3 DNA: TGTGCCAGCAGCGAGGAGGTGCCGTCGAACACCGGGGAGCTGTTTTTT; CDR3 protein: CASSEEVPSNTGELFF
J gene: TRBJ1-4; V gene: TRBV6-5; D gene: .; clone size: .; CDR3 DNA: TGTGCCAGCAGTTACCATTCTGGGGGCGATAATGAAAAACTGTTTTTT; CDR3 protein: CASSYHSGGDNEKLFF
J gene: TRBJ2-5; V gene: TRBV19; D gene: .; clone size: once; CDR3 DNA: TGTGCCAGTAGTTTTCGGGGGGAGACCCAGTACTTC; CDR3 protein: CASSFRGETQYF
J gene: TRBJ2-7; V gene: TRBV7-2; D gene: .; clone size: .; CDR3 DNA: TGTGCCAGCAGCCGCCTTAGCGGGACAGCGGAAGAGCAGTACTTC; CDR3 protein: CASSRLSGTAEEQYF
J gene: TRBJ1-1; V gene: TRBV4-3; D gene: .; clone size: .; CDR3 DNA: TGCGCCAGCAGCCCCTACACGGGGGGTTTAACAGGTGGAGCTTTCTTT; CDR3 protein: CASSPYTGGLTGGAFF
J gene: TRBJ2-1; V gene: TRBV11-3; D gene: TRBD1; clone size: .; CDR3 DNA: TGTGCCAGCAGCCTAGGACAGGGCTATGAGCAGTTCTTC; CDR3 protein: CASSLGQGYEQFF
J gene: TRBJ1-2; V gene: TRBV9; D gene: .; clone size: .; CDR3 DNA: TGTGCCAGCAGCTCGCGGGCGGGTAGGATCTATGGCTACACCTTC; CDR3 protein: CASSSRAGRIYGYTF
J gene: TRBJ2-3; V gene: TRBV2; D gene: TRBD2; clone size: .; CDR3 DNA: TGTGCCAGCAGACCGTTACTAGCGGGGGCCACAGATACGCAGTATTTT; CDR3 protein: CASRPLLAGATDTQYF
J gene: TRBJ1-4; V gene: TRBV5-1; D gene: .; clone size: .; CDR3 DNA: TGCGCCAGCAGCTTGACAGCAACTAATGAAAAACTGTTTTTT; CDR3 protein: CASSLTATNEKLFF
J gene: TRBJ1-5; V gene: TRBV28; D gene: TRBD1; clone size: .; CDR3 DNA: TGTGCCAGCAGTGAGAACAGGGGGCCGCAGCCCCAGCATTTT; CDR3 protein: CASSENRGPQPQHF
J gene: TRBJ1-2; V gene: TRBV18; D gene: TRBD1; clone size: .; CDR3 DNA: TGTGCCAGCTCACGGCGGGACAGGCCTTTAAACTATGGCTACACCTTC; CDR3 protein: CASSRRDRPLNYGYTF
J gene: TRBJ2-1; V gene: TRBV7-2; D gene: TRBD2; clone size: .; CDR3 DNA: TGTGCCAGCAGCGGACGTCCGGGACTAGCGGGTCCTTCCTACAATGAGCAGTTCTTC; CDR3 protein: CASSGRPGLAGPSYNEQFF
J gene: TRBJ1-4; V gene: TRBV29-1; D gene: TRBD1; clone size: .; CDR3 DNA: TGCAGCGGGCGGGACAGAACTAATGAAAAACTGTTTTTT; CDR3 protein: CSGRDRTNEKLFF
J gene: TRBJ1-2; V gene: TRBV13; D gene: .; clone size: .; CDR3 DNA: TGTGCCAGCAGCTTGACCATCGCCCGGACAGTAAACGGCTACACCTTC; CDR3 protein: CASSLTIARTVNGYTF
J gene: TRBJ1-5; V gene: TRBV19; D gene: .; clone size: once; CDR3 DNA: TGTGCCAGTAGTATAGATCTGGAGGGGATAGGGCCCCAGCATTTT; CDR3 protein: CASSIDLEGIGPQHF
J gene: TRBJ1-1; V gene: TRBV19; D gene: .; clone size: .; CDR3 DNA: TGTGCCAGTAGTACATTGCGACAGCAGATGAACACTGAAGCTTTCTTT; CDR3 protein: CASSTLRQQMNTEAFF
J gene: TRBJ1-3; V gene: TRBV5-1; D gene: .; clone size: .; CDR3 DNA: TGCGCCAGCAGCTTGGATTCAGGGTCAGCCTCTGGAAACACCATATATTTT; CDR3 protein: CASSLDSGSASGNTIYF
J gene: TRBJ2-7; V gene: TRBV10-3; D gene: TRBD2; clone size: .; CDR3 DNA: TGTGCCAGCAGCGTCGGGGGGGTTAACTACGAGCAGTACTTC; CDR3 protein: CASSVGGVNYEQYF
J gene: TRBJ2-3; V gene: TRBV7-2; D gene: .; clone size: .; CDR3 DNA: TGTGCCAGCAGCTATACAGGCCAGCCGACAGATACGCAGTATTTT; CDR3 protein: CASSYTGQPTDTQYF
J gene: TRBJ1-2; V gene: TRBV11-1; D gene: .; clone size: .; CDR3 DNA: TGTGCCAGCAGCTTACGGGGAGTTGGCTACACCTTC; CDR3 protein: CASSLRGVGYTF
J gene: TRBJ1-2; V gene: TRBV5-1; D gene: .; clone size: .; CDR3 DNA: TGCGCCAGCAGCCGTGACGGGGATCCATATGGCTACACCTTC; CDR3 protein: CASSRDGDPYGYTF
J gene: TRBJ2-7; V gene: TRBV5-1; D gene: TRBD2; clone size: .; CDR3 DNA: TGCGCCAGCAGCTTACTTAGCGGGGGATCCTACGAGCAGTACTTC; CDR3 protein: CASSLLSGGSYEQYF
J gene: TRBJ2-3; V gene: TRBV5-1; D gene: TRBD2; clone size: once; CDR3 DNA: TGCGCCAGCAGCTTGACTAGCGGGGCTAACACAGATACGCAGTATTTT; CDR3 protein: CASSLTSGANTDTQYF
J gene: TRBJ2-5; V gene: TRBV27; D gene: .; clone size: .; CDR3 DNA: TGTGCCAGCAGTTTATTAGGACTTTCGGAGACCCAGTACTTC; CDR3 protein: CASSLLGLSETQYF
J gene: TRBJ1-2; V gene: TRBV5-6; D gene: TRBD1; clone size: .; CDR3 DNA: TGTGCCAGCAGCTTTGGGCAGGGGGTAGATGGCTACACCTTC; CDR3 protein: CASSFGQGVDGYTF
J gene: TRBJ2-3; V gene: TRBV11-2; D gene: .; clone size: .; CDR3 DNA: TGTGCCAGCAGCTTAGATCCCACAGGATATAGCACAGATACGCAGTATTTT; CDR3 protein: CASSLDPTGYSTDTQYF
J gene: TRBJ1-5; V gene: TRBV30; D gene: .; clone size: .; CDR3 DNA: TGTGCCTGGAGCCACGGACAACCCGGTCAGCCCCAGCATTTT; CDR3 protein: CAWSHGQPGQPQHF
J gene: TRBJ2-7; V gene: TRBV5-1; D gene: TRBD1; clone size: .; CDR3 DNA: TGCGCCAGCAGCGCGACAGGGGGTTCCTACGAGCAGTACTTC; CDR3 protein: CASSATGGSYEQYF
J gene: TRBJ2-1; V gene: TRBV30; D gene: .; clone size: .; CDR3 DNA: TGTGCCGGGCTTGGACTCAACTCCTACAATGAGCAGTTCTTC; CDR3 protein: CAGLGLNSYNEQFF
J gene: TRBJ1-1; V gene: TRBV10-3; D gene: .; clone size: .; CDR3 DNA: TGTGCCATCAGTGAGACGGATATGATCACTGGAGGGTTGACTGAAGCTTTCTTT; CDR3 protein: CAISETDMITGGLTEAFF
J gene: TRBJ2-3; V gene: TRBV5-4; D gene: .; clone size: .; CDR3 DNA: TGTGCCAGCAGCTTGGGGACTAACACAGATACGCAGTATTTT; CDR3 protein: CASSLGTNTDTQYF
J gene: TRBJ1-1; V gene: TRBV6-5; D gene: .; clone size: .; CDR3 DNA: TGTGCCAGCAGTTACGTCAGGGGAACTGAAGCTTTCTTT; CDR3 protein: CASSYVRGTEAFF